This T cell receptor beta chain was captured in a study of T cells in women clearing cervical HPV infection. This CDR3 contains 15 residues. The junction had 11 bases not matched to a gene; V was cut back by 5 bases and J by 6 bases. CDR1 and CDR2 from the germline V gene are SNHLY and FYNNEI. Data came from immunoSEQ multiplex PCR; TCRdb stores just in-frame clones and leaves some out. This listing includes under 45,000 clones. As to this clone: Its antigen is undetermined. The observed sequence ends 3 residues before the CDR3 terminus, with the missing tail filled in from the germline J gene.

General study points: Repertoire richness, not evenness, was significantly elevated in CIN3+ cases versus controls.

The sequence came from a woman aged 18 to 75 with a cervical HPV16 infection that either progressed to CIN3+ or cleared (not recorded which). Sample: blood buffy coat. The rearrangement uses TRBV2 and TRBJ2-5, with TRBD2 matching 8 bases. Partial CDR3 DNA: TGTGCCAGCAGTCCTACTAGCGGAGGGAAAAAGACC. Translated: CASSPTSGGKKT. The full CDR3 is CASSPTSGGKKTQYF.